A selection of T cell receptor beta chains follows, all from one sample in a study of blood T cell repertoires in COVID-19. Generated by immunoSEQ multiplex PCR, the TCRdb table keeps only in-frame clones and is missing some. The table lists some 200,000 clones, about 84% of them singletons. The sequenced material came from PBMCs or T cells enriched from blood (not recorded which). The receptors originated from a woman aged 40 to 50 with acute COVID-19. Each CDR3 is given with its conserved first and last residue.

j_gene,v_gene,len,CDR3aa
TRBJ1-4,TRBV4-1,15,CASSQDRGPNEKLFF
TRBJ1-6,TRBV30,13,CAWVDSYNSPLHF
TRBJ1-4,TRBV5-1,14,CASRYQGANEKLFF
TRBJ2-7,TRBV6-6,14,CASSYSNRIYEQYF
TRBJ1-5,TRBV4-2,14,CASSWGDSNQPQHF
TRBJ1-1,TRBV5-1,15,CASSFTWQMNTEAFF
TRBJ1-6,TRBV7-2,15,CASSLGSGNNSPLHF
TRBJ2-5,TRBV28,13,CASSLYRGETQYF
TRBJ1-6,TRBV30,11,CAWSPGGLLHF
TRBJ1-4,TRBV6-5,14,CASKAGPINEKLFF
TRBJ2-2,TRBV25-1,17,CASSPLKLLGNTGELFF
TRBJ2-3,TRBV9,15,CASSVGQGITDTQYF
TRBJ1-3,TRBV5-1,15,CASSLTGISGNTIYF
TRBJ2-6,TRBV28,14,CAGSPPLWANVLTF
TRBJ2-7,TRBV6-5,14,CASSYGDRGREQYF
TRBJ1-2,TRBV11-2,15,CASSLGVAGASGYTF
TRBJ1-1,TRBV19,13,CASSNSHGTEAFF
TRBJ2-1,TRBV19,16,CASSILAGGVWDEQFF
TRBJ2-1,TRBV24-1,14,CATSDPRDSNEQFF